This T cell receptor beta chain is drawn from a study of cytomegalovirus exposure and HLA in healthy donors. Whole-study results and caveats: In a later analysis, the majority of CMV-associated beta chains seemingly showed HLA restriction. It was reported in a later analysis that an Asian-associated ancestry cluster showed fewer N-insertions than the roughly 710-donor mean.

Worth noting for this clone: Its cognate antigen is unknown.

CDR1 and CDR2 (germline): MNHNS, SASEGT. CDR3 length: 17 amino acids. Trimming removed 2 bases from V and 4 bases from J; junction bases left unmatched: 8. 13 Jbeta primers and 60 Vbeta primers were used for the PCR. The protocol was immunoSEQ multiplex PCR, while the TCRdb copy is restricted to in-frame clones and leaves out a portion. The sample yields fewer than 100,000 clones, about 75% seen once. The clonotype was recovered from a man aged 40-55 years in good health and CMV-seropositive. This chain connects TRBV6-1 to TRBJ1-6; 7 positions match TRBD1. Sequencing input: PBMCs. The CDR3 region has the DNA TGTGCCAGCAGTGAATATTATTGGGACAGTTATAATTCACCCCTCCACTTT. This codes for CASSEYYWDSYNSPLHF.